The T cell receptor beta chain described here comes from a study of blood T cell repertoires in COVID-19. Overall study: COVID-19 samples collected from the United States, Italy and Spain covered acute and convalescent phases.

Adults between roughly 18 and 95 years of age took part from fewer than 30 US areas. Assignment of participants to cohorts was predicated upon participant-reported clinical history. In the authors' workflow: For nucleated cells, counts were estimated from reference gene primer amplification. Repertoires were generated with immunoSEQ multiplex PCR, while TCRdb's copy carries only in-frame clones and drops some. V, J and clone size were drawn from that table, and D and trimming were deduced from the DNA. This table has about 430,000 clones, about 88% appearing once. Germline loops: CDR1 SNHLY, CDR2 FYNNEI. V was cut by 6 bases and J by 1 base, with 12 bases left in between. The CDR3 consists of 14 residues.

The specimen sequenced was PBMCs or T cells enriched from blood (not recorded which). The source is a young woman who had been exposed to COVID-19. This rearrangement joins TRBV2 to TRBJ1-1; TRBD1 is a possible D gene (5 bases). In DNA, the CDR3 is TGTGCCAGCAGGGGGGGGTTCGGGAACACTGAAGCTTTCTTT. It specifies CASRGGFGNTEAFF.